This TCR beta chain was recorded in a study of blood T cell repertoires in COVID-19. Whole-study context: Collection of acute and convalescent COVID-19 samples took place in the United States, Italy and Spain. T cells, B-cell-depleted T cells, or PBMCs supplied cDNA or gDNA.

After removal of 6 bases from V and 2 bases from J, the junction contained 7 bases not matched to a gene. CDR1 and CDR2 from the germline V gene are MNHEY and SMNVEV (reference sequence). The CDR3 runs 15 residues. In the authors' workflow: Amplified reference gene primers provided the basis for estimating nucleated cell counts. Assay: immunoSEQ multiplex PCR; the TCRdb copy retains only in-frame clones and omits some. The V and J calls and the clone size are those of that table, but D and trimming were determined from the DNA. The repertoire holds 55,000 to 90,000 clones, with 88% as singletons. This TCR came from a human donor in a cohort sampled during active COVID-19. V and J are TRBV27 and TRBJ2-1, with 7 bases matching TRBD1. Material for sequencing was peripheral blood. For the CDR3, the DNA is TGTGCCAGCAGCCCGGAACAGGGGACCTACAATGAGCAGTTCTTC. This gives the protein CASSPEQGTYNEQFF.